This entry lists 21 T cell receptor beta chains sequenced from one sample in a study of graft-versus-host responses after intestinal transplantation. Clones were sequenced by immunoSEQ multiplex PCR, and TCRdb holds only the in-frame ones, with some missing. The table records more than 85,000 clones, around 80% of them present only once. No antigen is known for these receptors. The specimen comprised unstimulated CD4+ T cells sorted from spleen or lymph node cells, sampled before intestinal transplant. These receptors came from a human donor who received an intestinal transplant.

The CDR3: CASSAPPGLAGGPIYEQYF. The CDR3 nucleotides are TGTGCCAGCAGCGCGCCACCGGGACTAGCGGGAGGGCCGATCTACGAGCAGTACTTC. This chain joins TRBV9 and TRBJ2-7; TRBD2 aligns across 16 bases. Germline values: CDR1 SGDLS, CDR2 YYNGEE. The CDR3 totals 19 residues. Trimming at V came to 3 bases and at J to 3 bases, leaving 12 bases not matched to a gene.

This rearrangement joins TRBV5-1 to TRBJ1-4; 9 positions match TRBD1. The CDR3 has 13 residues. In germline, CDR1 is SGHRS, CDR2 YFSETQ. Trimming at V came to 4 bases and at J to 8 bases, leaving 3 bases not matched to a gene. The CDR3 DNA follows: TGCGCCAGCAGCATAGGACAGGGGGAAAAACTGTTTTTT. Protein sequence: CASSIGQGEKLFF.

V usage is TRBV28 and J usage is TRBJ2-7, with 8 bases matching TRBD2. The V segment lost 2 bases and the J segment 7 bases; nucleotides outside the gene matches: 10. CDR1 and CDR2 from the germline V gene are MDHEN and SYDVKM. The CDR3 spans 15 residues. The CDR3 DNA follows: TGTGCCAGCAGTTTAAGGGGGACTAGATCTACTGAGCAGTACTTC. As protein: CASSLRGTRSTEQYF.

As regards this clone: One end of the junction does not line up with germline, which may come from a read error. This rearrangement joins TRBV9 to TRBJ2-6, with a possible D match to TRBD2 (6 bases). Germline V gene sequence: CDR1 SGDLS, CDR2 YYNGEE. The CDR3 extends over 15 amino acids. CDR3 sequence: CASSVVAGGANALTF. Here the CDR3 DNA reads TGTGCCAGCAGCGTAGTTGCTGGCGGGGCCAACGCCCTGACTTTC.

The V call is TRBV11-2, the J call TRBJ2-1; D uncertain. Per germline, CDR1 SGHAT and CDR2 FQNNGV. This CDR3 is built from 13 residues. The ends were cut back, 10 bases at V and 0 bases at J, with 10 bases in the middle. The CDR3 DNA is TGTGCCACCGCGCGTGGCTCCTACAATGAGCAGTTCTTC. Protein sequence: CATARGSYNEQFF. Together with reference TRBV11-2 and TRBJ2-1, the CDR3 gives the full variable domain: EAGVAQSPRYKIIEKRQSVAFWCNPISGHATLYWYQQILGQGPKLLIQFQNNGVVDDSQLPKDRFSAERLKGVDSTLKIQPAKLEDSAVYLCATARGSYNEQFFGPGTRLTVL.

The chain links TRBV25-1 to TRBJ2-7, with 10 bases that match TRBD1. This CDR3 region has 16 residues. Germline CDR1 MGHDK, CDR2 SYGVNS. The V gene end was trimmed by 6 bases and the J gene end by 2 bases; junction bases not matched to a gene: 10. The CDR3 is CASSPRQGATAYEQYF. The CDR3 nucleotides read TGTGCCAGCAGCCCAAGACAGGGGGCTACCGCCTACGAGCAGTACTTC.

Note on this clone: Germline is not matched at one junction end, which may reflect a read error. This chain uses TRBV10-3 with TRBJ2-7, with D unclear. Germline V gene sequence: CDR1 ENHRY, CDR2 SYGVKD. The CDR3 has 14 residues. CDR3: CAISESAGSHEQYF. DNA of the CDR3: TGTGCCATCAGTGAGTCGGCAGGCTCCCACGAGCAGTACTTC.

V and J are TRBV9 and TRBJ1-3; 8 positions agree with TRBD1. The germline V gene encodes CDR1 SGDLS and CDR2 YYNGEE. This CDR3 is built from 14 residues. The V and J ends lost 4 bases and 3 bases, in that order; junction bases with no gene match: 3. CDR3 in amino acids: CASSPGTGGNTIYF. The CDR3 bases are TGTGCCAGCAGCCCGGGGACAGGTGGAAACACCATATATTTT.

The gene calls are TRBV19 and TRBJ1-5; TRBD1 matches at 7 bases. The junction had 3 bases not matched to a gene; V was cut back by 4 bases and J by 0 bases. Germline V gives CDR1 LNHDA, CDR2 SQIVND (reference sequence). The CDR3 is 15 residues long. CDR3 in amino acids: CASSKTGNSNQPQHF. The CDR3 nucleotides are TGTGCCAGTAGTAAGACAGGGAATAGCAATCAGCCCCAGCATTTT.

The chain employs TRBV2 and TRBJ2-5; 11 bases agree with TRBD1. The CDR3 contains 14 residues. With V trimmed by 5 bases and J by 2 bases, 1 base remained unmatched. CDR1 is SNHLY, CDR2 FYNNEI, per germline. The CDR3 loop is CASSWDRGQETQYF. The CDR3 DNA reads TGTGCCAGCAGTTGGGACAGGGGGCAAGAGACCCAGTACTTC.

The chain links TRBV5-4 to TRBJ2-7; the match to TRBD2 covers 9 bases. Per germline, CDR1 SGHNT and CDR2 YYREEE (reference sequence). Germline trimming cut 0 bases from V and 4 bases from J; bases unmatched to any gene: 5. The CDR3 extends over 15 amino acids. The CDR3 loop reads CASSLARGRAYEQYF. DNA of the CDR3: TGTGCCAGCAGCTTGGCACGCGGGAGGGCGTACGAGCAGTACTTC. Full variable domain (rest looked up from reference TRBV5-4 and TRBJ2-7): ETGVTQSPTHLIKTRGQQVTLRCSSQSGHNTVSWYQQALGQGPQFIFQYYREEENGRGNFPPRFSGLQFPNYSSELNVNALELDDSALYLCASSLARGRAYEQYFGPGTRLTVT.

The sample holds a few counts of this clone. The chain has TRBV18 and TRBJ2-7; D not resolved. V lost 2 bases and J lost 7, with 9 bases in between. This CDR3 has 12 residues. The germline CDR1 and CDR2 sequences are KGHSH and LQKENI. CDR3 protein: CASSPNMEEQYF. The CDR3 DNA reads TGTGCCAGCTCACCAAACATGGAGGAGCAGTACTTC.

The rearrangement joins TRBV5-1 to TRBJ1-1, with TRBD1 matching over 8 bases. Germline V gene data show CDR1 as SGHRS and CDR2 as YFSETQ. CDR3 length: 17 residues. Unmatched junction bases numbered 8, after V lost 0 bases and J lost 1 base. The CDR3, as DNA: TGCGCCAGCAGCTTGGGGCAGGGGGCCCCCGGGAACACTGAAGCTTTCTTT. Translating gives CASSLGQGAPGNTEAFF. Supplemented by reference TRBV5-1 and TRBJ1-1, the full variable domain reads KAGVTQTPRYLIKTRGQQVTLSCSPISGHRSVSWYQQTPGQGLQFLFEYFSETQRNKGNFPGRFSGRQFSNSRSEMNVSTLELGDSALYLCASSLGQGAPGNTEAFFGQGTRLTVV.

This chain joins TRBV29-1 and TRBJ1-2; D remains ambiguous. The ends were cut back, 0 bases at V and 8 bases at J, with 7 bases in the middle. The germline V gene encodes CDR1 SQVTM and CDR2 ANQGSEA. The CDR3 has 11 residues. This chain's CDR3 is CSVEDRRGYTF. The CDR3 coding sequence is TGCAGCGTTGAAGATAGGAGGGGCTACACCTTC.

This clone was detected only a few times. The chain recombines TRBV2 with TRBJ1-5; the D gene is possibly TRBD1 (6 bases). The CDR3 extends over 14 amino acids. V was cut by 6 bases and J by 7 bases, with 16 bases left in between. Looked up from germline, CDR1 is SNHLY and CDR2 is FYNNEI. In DNA, the CDR3 is TGTGCCAGCAGCGGCAGGGGATCGGGGCAGCCCCAGCATTTT. It specifies CASSGRGSGQPQHF. Full variable domain (outside the CDR3, taken from reference TRBV2 and TRBJ1-5): EPEVTQTPSHQVTQMGQEVILRCVPISNHLYFYWYRQILGQKVEFLVSFYNNEISEKSEIFDDQFSVERPDGSNFTLKIRSTKLEDSAMYFCASSGRGSGQPQHFGDGTRLSIL.

The chain couples TRBV28 to TRBJ2-7; 7 bases agree with TRBD1. Germline assignment: CDR1 MDHEN and CDR2 SYDVKM. J lost 0 bases, V lost 5 bases, and 7 bases had no gene match. The CDR3 loop spans 15 amino acids. This CDR3 reads CASSDPGQSSYEQYF. For the CDR3, the DNA is TGTGCCAGCAGTGACCCGGGACAGAGCTCCTACGAGCAGTACTTC.

The chain has TRBV9 and TRBJ2-7; TRBD1 matches 7 bases. V lost 3 bases to trimming and J lost 1 base; unmatched junction nucleotides: 10. The CDR3 loop spans 16 amino acids. CDR1 SGDLS and CDR2 YYNGEE come from the germline V gene. The CDR3 nucleotides read TGTGCCAGCAGCGAGGGGGCGGAGTTAGGGTCCTACGAGCAGTACTTC. Its protein is CASSEGAELGSYEQYF.

The gene calls are TRBV28 and TRBJ1-1; TRBD1 matches at 7 bases. The CDR3 is made up of 13 amino acids. The V gene's germline CDR1 is MDHEN and CDR2 SYDVKM. V trimming: 3 bases; J trimming: 13 bases; junction bases outside the gene matches: 11. The CDR3 DNA follows: TGTGCCAGCAGTTTCGTGGCCGTAGGGGGCTTTTTCTTT. Translated, it gives CASSFVAVGGFFF.

This rearrangement joins TRBV6-5 to TRBJ2-7; 9 bases align to TRBD2. This CDR3 comprises 15 residues. The V segment lost 5 bases and the J segment 3 bases; nucleotides outside the gene matches: 8. Germline V lookup: CDR1 MNHEY, CDR2 SVGAGI. The CDR3 bases are TGTGCCAGCAGTAGGGGGACTAGCCCGTTCTACGAGCAGTACTTC. It translates to CASSRGTSPFYEQYF.

This clone occurred once. The rearrangement uses TRBV6-1 and TRBJ2-2, with 7 bases that match TRBD1. The trim removed 8 bases at V and 4 bases at J, leaving 7 bases unmatched. The germline V gene encodes CDR1 MNHNS and CDR2 SASEGT. The CDR3 extends over 14 amino acids. The CDR3 bases are TGTGCCAGCGGAACCCGGACAGGCACCGGGGAGCTGTTTTTT. It is translated as CASGTRTGTGELFF.

The chain employs TRBV7-9 and TRBJ1-3; D uncertain. The CDR3 runs 15 residues. Germline loops: CDR1 SEHNR, CDR2 FQNEAQ (reference sequence). Trimming removed 1 base from V and 0 bases from J, with 7 bases in between. CDR3 sequence: CASSLVLASGNTIYF. In DNA, the CDR3 is TGTGCCAGCAGCTTAGTTTTGGCCTCTGGAAACACCATATATTTT.